This passage covers 16 T cell receptor beta chains from one sample sequenced in a study of cytomegalovirus exposure and HLA in healthy donors (dated by TCRdb to about 2017). Libraries were made using the immunoSEQ multiplex PCR assay. For the multiplex PCR, a mixture combining 60 forward primers for TCR Vbeta segments and 13 reverse primers for TCR Jbeta segments was used. Drawn from immuneACCESS, this table holds only the in-frame rearrangements with V and J called that TCRdb kept. Clones are partly lost; checked studies trace under half to an unresolved V gene and leave the rest unexplained. For this sample there are around 120,000 clones; around 80% appear just once. The top ten constitute less than 3% of the sample. The sequenced sample consisted of PBMCs. The receptor source for this set is a man aged 45-65 years in good health and CMV-seronegative.

The V gene is TRBV6-7, the J gene TRBJ2-1, with D possibly matching TRBD1 (6 bases). TRBV6-7 is reported as an ORF; its role is uncertain. V lost 11 bases and J 7 bases, leaving 12 bases between the germline ends. This CDR3 has 11 amino acids. The CDR3 loop is CARGQHNEQFF. The DNA for the CDR3 is TGTGCCCGCGGACAGCATAATGAGCAGTTCTTC.

In this sample, this clone turned up once. CDR3 in amino acids: CASGHAGGLNTEAFF. DNA for the CDR3: TGTGCTAGTGGTCACGCAGGGGGACTTAACACTGAAGCTTTCTTT. The V gene is TRBV12-5, the J gene TRBJ1-1, with 7 bases lining up with TRBD1. Trimming removed 5 bases from V and 2 bases from J; junction bases left unmatched: 8. This CDR3 region has 15 residues. Germline assignment: CDR1 LGHNT and CDR2 FRNRAP. Based on the CDR3 plus reference TRBV12-5 and TRBJ1-1, the full variable domain is DARVTQTPRHKVTEMGQEVTMRCQPILGHNTVFWYRQTMMQGLELLAYFRNRAPLDDSGMPKDRFSAEMPDATLATLKIQPSEPRDSAVYFCASGHAGGLNTEAFFGQGTRLTVV.

The V gene is TRBV6-1, the J gene TRBJ1-2; 11 bases map to TRBD1. CDR1 is MNHNS, CDR2 SASEGT, per germline. V dropped 4 bases and J dropped 3; count of bases not matched to a gene: 4. The CDR3 runs to 15 residues. CDR3 nucleotides: TGTGCCAGCAGTGGACCGGGACAGGGGGACTATGGCTACACCTTC. This codes for CASSGPGQGDYGYTF.

J is TRBJ2-7 and V is TRBV2; 8 bases are shared with TRBD1. The germline V gene encodes CDR1 SNHLY and CDR2 FYNNEI. The ends lost 6 bases at V and 3 bases at J; junction bases unmatched: 10. This CDR3 contains 15 residues. This CDR3 reads CASSDTDRESYEQYF. The CDR3 nucleotides read TGTGCCAGCAGCGATACGGACAGGGAGAGCTACGAGCAGTACTTC.

The rearrangement links TRBV5-1 to TRBJ2-3; 12 positions agree with TRBD2. CDR1 is SGHRS and CDR2 is YFSETQ in the germline V gene. The CDR3 loop spans 16 amino acids. V dropped 4 bases and J dropped 0; count of bases not matched to a gene: 3. The CDR3 DNA reads as TGCGCCAGCAGCCTGGGGACTAGCGGGAGCACAGATACGCAGTATTTT. It codes for CASSLGTSGSTDTQYF.

This clone has only one observation. The CDR3 DNA is TGTGCCAGTAATCAGGGAGGTTGGACTGAAGCTTTCTTT. It specifies CASNQGGWTEAFF. The chain links TRBV19 to TRBJ1-1, with D tentatively TRBD1 (5 bases). The CDR3 is 13 amino acids. Looked up from germline, CDR1 is LNHDA and CDR2 is SQIVND (reference sequence). V was pared by 7 bases and J by 5 bases, with 14 bases between. Combining the CDR3 with reference TRBV19 and TRBJ1-1 gives the whole variable domain DGGITQSPKYLFRKEGQNVTLSCEQNLNHDAMYWYRQDPGQGLRLIYYSQIVNDFQKGDIAEGYSVSREKKESFPLTVTSAQKNPTAFYLCASNQGGWTEAFFGQGTRLTVV.

V gene TRBV10-1 combines with J gene TRBJ2-5; the match to TRBD2 covers 13 bases. The J call is doubtful: the DNA matches TRBJ2-7 better. The CDR3 runs to 16 residues. Germline-derived CDR1 and CDR2 are WNHNN and SYGVQD (reference sequence). The DNA of the CDR3 is TGCGCCAGCAGTGATTTGACTAGCGGGGGGTCCGACGAGCAGTACTTC. This codes for CASSDLTSGGSDEQYF.

The chain employs TRBV7-2 and TRBJ1-6; 8 nucleotides align to TRBD1. The J segment lost 7 bases and the V segment lost 6 bases, leaving 8 bases of the junction unmatched. This CDR3 region has 15 residues. Germline V CDR1 and CDR2: SGHTA, FQGNSA. CDR3: CASSIGQGLNSPLHF. The CDR3 coding sequence is TGTGCCAGCAGTATTGGACAGGGCCTAAATTCACCCCTCCACTTT.

The J gene is TRBJ2-7, the V gene TRBV7-9; D remains unclear. V was pared by 4 bases and J by 0 bases, with 16 bases between. The CDR3 loop spans 16 amino acids. In germline, CDR1 is SEHNR, CDR2 FQNEAQ (reference sequence). The CDR3 nucleotides read TGTGCCAGCAGCTCATACTCTGGCGGCCCCTCCTACGAGCAGTACTTC. This encodes CASSSYSGGPSYEQYF.

V and J are TRBV13 and TRBJ2-7; the D gene is possibly TRBD2 (6 bases). V lost 1 base to trimming and J lost 3 bases, with 7 bases between them. From germline, CDR1 is PRHDT and CDR2 FYEKMQ (reference sequence). The CDR3 loop spans 13 amino acids. The CDR3 region has the DNA TGTGCCAGCAGCTTAGTCGGGGGCTACGAGCAGTACTTC. This sequence encodes CASSLVGGYEQYF.

The chain joins TRBV5-4 to TRBJ2-7; D might be TRBD1 (5 bases). V gave up 0 bases and J gave up 0 bases, with 16 bases separating them. Germline assignment: CDR1 SGHNT and CDR2 YYREEE (reference sequence). This CDR3 is 17 amino acids long. CDR3 bases: TGTGCCAGCAGCTTGGTAGGACAACCGACATACTCCTACGAGCAGTACTTC. Its protein is CASSLVGQPTYSYEQYF.

The CDR3 loop reads CASSPEGDRGLDEAFF. As DNA, the CDR3 is TGCGCCAGCAGCCCTGAGGGGGACAGGGGGCTTGATGAAGCTTTCTTT. The genes are TRBV5-1 and TRBJ1-1, with 12 bases matching TRBD1. This CDR3 spans 16 amino acids. V shed 4 bases and J 7 bases; nucleotides not matched to a gene: 11. Germline CDR1 is SGHRS and CDR2 is YFSETQ.

The V gene is TRBV2, the J gene TRBJ2-3, with 12 bases matching TRBD2. The CDR3 is 14 residues long. Germline V gene data show CDR1 as SNHLY and CDR2 as FYNNEI. V gave up 7 bases and J gave up 4 bases; unmatched junction bases: 3. The CDR3 loop reads CASTLAGGADTQYF. The CDR3 bases are TGTGCCAGCACACTAGCGGGGGGCGCAGATACGCAGTATTTT.

The chain recombines TRBV10-3 with TRBJ2-7; TRBD1 matches 9 bases. Unmatched junction bases numbered 7, after V lost 6 bases and J lost 1 base. CDR1 is ENHRY, CDR2 SYGVKD, per germline. This CDR3 is 15 amino acids long. CDR3 bases: TGTGCCATCAGAACGGGGACAGGGCAATCCTACGAGCAGTACTTC. Amino acid sequence: CAIRTGTGQSYEQYF.

This clone was observed a single time. This chain links TRBV7-9 with TRBJ2-7; D perhaps matches TRBD2 (5 bases). CDR1 and CDR2 (germline): SEHNR, FQNEAQ (reference sequence). There are 14 residues in the CDR3. The germline V and J ends were trimmed by 5 bases and 0 bases, with 11 bases remaining between them. The CDR3 sequence: CASSPGLISYEQYF. For the CDR3, the DNA is TGTGCCAGCAGCCCAGGACTCATCTCCTACGAGCAGTACTTC.

V usage is TRBV2 and J usage is TRBJ2-7; 8 nucleotides agree with TRBD2. The CDR3 length is 14 residues. Germline CDR1 SNHLY, CDR2 FYNNEI. Trimming at V came to 8 bases and at J to 2 bases, leaving 8 bases not matched to a gene. This CDR3 is CASGRGGTAYEQYF. The CDR3 coding sequence is TGTGCCAGCGGTCGGGGGGGCACAGCCTACGAGCAGTACTTC. The full variable domain, in which reference TRBV2 and TRBJ2-7 provide the parts outside the CDR3, is EPEVTQTPSHQVTQMGQEVILRCVPISNHLYFYWYRQILGQKVEFLVSFYNNEISEKSEIFDDQFSVERPDGSNFTLKIRSTKLEDSAMYFCASGRGGTAYEQYFGPGTRLTVT.